This is a list of T cell receptor beta chains from one sample in a study of cytomegalovirus exposure and HLA in healthy donors. This table comes from immunoSEQ multiplex PCR, and its TCRdb copy is limited to in-frame clones, with some not included. The sample has roughly 65,000 clones; about four fifths are singletons. The sequenced sample was PBMCs. These receptors were obtained from a woman in her twenties or thirties in good health and CMV-seronegative. CDR3s include the opening cysteine and the closing phenylalanine or tryptophan. Each record gives: V gene, D gene, clone size, J gene, CDR3 protein, CDR3 DNA. D genes are given only for firm matches. Rows give clone size only sometimes, using once, few, many, or a class for an expanded clone.

TRBV4-1,TRBD1,NA,TRBJ1-1,CASSYLRDSVEAFF,TGCGCCAGCAGCTACTTGAGGGACAGCGTTGAAGCTTTCTTT
TRBV5-4,NA,NA,TRBJ1-2,CASSRESVIHGYTF,TGTGCCAGCAGCCGGGAGTCCGTCATCCATGGCTACACCTTC
TRBV28,NA,NA,TRBJ2-7,CASSFDSAGFYEQYF,TGTGCCAGCAGTTTCGATTCGGCGGGGTTCTACGAGCAGTACTTC
TRBV28,TRBD2,few,TRBJ2-5,CASSLRGGTKETQYF,TGTGCCAGCAGCCTTCGCGGGGGAACGAAAGAGACCCAGTACTTC
TRBV5-6,NA,NA,TRBJ2-1,CASTLIQDEQFF,TGTGCCAGCACCCTCATCCAGGATGAGCAGTTCTTC
TRBV5-1,TRBD1,NA,TRBJ1-2,CASSLAPGQVPSNYGYTF,TGCGCCAGCAGCTTAGCCCCGGGACAGGTGCCGTCTAACTATGGCTACACCTTC
TRBV13,NA,NA,TRBJ2-5,CASSSGLGFQETQYF,TGTGCCAGCAGCTCCGGGTTAGGTTTCCAAGAGACCCAGTACTTC
TRBV10-3,NA,NA,TRBJ1-2,CAISDPGGPNYGYTF,TGTGCCATCAGTGATCCGGGGGGTCCCAACTATGGCTACACCTTC
TRBV7-2,TRBD2,NA,TRBJ2-1,CATALAGDNEQFF,TGTGCCACCGCACTAGCGGGAGACAATGAGCAGTTCTTC
TRBV30,NA,once,TRBJ1-3,CAWPSFSGNTIYF,TGTGCCTGGCCGAGCTTCTCTGGAAACACCATATATTTT
TRBV5-4,TRBD2,NA,TRBJ2-7,CASSLGRGGQYEQYF,TGTGCCAGCAGCTTGGGGCGGGGGGGCCAGTACGAGCAGTACTTC
TRBV4-1,TRBD1,NA,TRBJ1-4,CASSQDNRGRNEKLFF,TGCGCCAGCAGCCAAGATAACAGGGGTAGGAATGAAAAACTGTTTTTT
TRBV6-5,NA,once,TRBJ1-2,CASSPGQGSNYGYTF,TGTGCCAGCAGTCCGGGCCAGGGCTCGAACTATGGCTACACCTTC
TRBV2,NA,NA,TRBJ2-3,CASSPRGYLNTDTQYF,TGTGCCAGCAGTCCCCGGGGATATCTAAACACAGATACGCAGTATTTT
TRBV30,TRBD2,NA,TRBJ2-5,CASTSGAQETQYF,TGTGCCTCGACTAGCGGGGCCCAAGAGACCCAGTACTTC
TRBV2,NA,NA,TRBJ1-4,CATVTGPNEKLFF,TGTGCCACGGTGACAGGACCCAATGAAAAACTGTTTTTT
TRBV29-1,TRBD1,few,TRBJ2-3,CSVTQLGTGGMDTQYF,TGCAGCGTCACTCAACTGGGGACAGGGGGCATGGATACGCAGTATTTT
TRBV7-6,NA,NA,TRBJ1-1,CASSSGLMGTEAFF,TGTGCCAGCAGCTCAGGACTGATGGGCACTGAAGCTTTCTTT
TRBV11-2,NA,NA,TRBJ2-7,CASSLGIRQQYEQYF,TGTGCCAGCAGCTTAGGAATACGACAGCAATACGAGCAGTACTTC
TRBV7-8,NA,NA,TRBJ2-5,CASSLRAQRGETQYF,TGTGCCAGCAGCTTAAGAGCCCAACGGGGAGAGACCCAGTACTTC
TRBV4-3,TRBD1,NA,TRBJ1-4,CASSQGQGTGEKLFF,TGCGCCAGCAGCCAAGGACAGGGGACGGGTGAAAAACTGTTTTTT
TRBV29-1,NA,few,TRBJ2-7,CSVGHRETYEQYF,TGCAGCGTTGGTCACAGGGAAACCTACGAGCAGTACTTC
TRBV4-1,NA,NA,TRBJ1-1,CASSQTGLTEAFF,TGCGCCAGCAGCCAAACAGGGTTAACTGAAGCTTTCTTT
TRBV4-1,TRBD2,NA,TRBJ2-3,CASSPLAGAPLTDTQYF,TGCGCCAGCAGCCCACTAGCGGGGGCCCCACTCACAGATACGCAGTATTTT
TRBV7-9,TRBD1,NA,TRBJ2-3,CASSLGQGAHTQYF,TGTGCCAGCAGCTTGGGACAGGGGGCACATACGCAGTATTTT